Listed below are T cell receptor beta chains from one sample, sequenced in a study of OX40 agonist ivuxolimab in advanced cancers. Method: immunoSEQ multiplex PCR; TCRdb's copy keeps in-frame clones and lacks some. The sample gives about 58,000 clones, more than 80% of which show up once; more than 1.5% is in the top ten. The sample here was CD4+ or CD8+ T cells sorted from blood, taken in a trial of the OX40 agonist ivuxolimab. All receptors come from an adult with an advanced solid tumor such as melanoma, head and neck, liver or kidney cancer. Each CDR3 is given with its conserved first and last residue. D genes are given only for firm matches. A clone size is listed for some rows: how often the clone was seen (once, few, many), or a class if it is expanded.

CDR3 length	D gene	clone size	J gene	V gene	CDR3 DNA	CDR3 protein
14	TRBD2	.	TRBJ2-4	TRBV27	TGTGCCAGCAGTTTAGTTAGCGGGAGCTCCGTTCAGTACTTC	CASSLVSGSSVQYF
15	.	.	TRBJ2-1	TRBV7-2	TGTGCCAGCAGCCTATTAGCGGCCTCCTACAATGAGCAGTTCTTC	CASSLLAASYNEQFF
14	.	.	TRBJ2-5	TRBV2	TGTGCCGTAGCTGGGAGGCAGACGGGAGAGACCCAGTACTTC	CAVAGRQTGETQYF
14	TRBD1	.	TRBJ2-5	TRBV5-1	TGCGCCAGCAGCACGGGACAGGGGGAAGGCAAGCAGTACTTC	CASSTGQGEGKQYF
12	.	.	TRBJ2-5	TRBV10-3	TGTGCCATCAGTGAGTCGGGGGAGACCCAGTACTTC	CAISESGETQYF
13	.	.	TRBJ2-1	TRBV18	TGTGCCAGCTCACCACCCTCCGAGAATGAGCAGTTCTTC	CASSPPSENEQFF
13	TRBD1	few	TRBJ1-1	TRBV29-1	TGCAGCGTCCGACAGGGGTGGGGGACTGAAGCTTTCTTT	CSVRQGWGTEAFF
14	TRBD1	.	TRBJ2-5	TRBV9	TGTGCCAGCAGCTTTCGGACAGGCCAAGAGACCCAGTACTTC	CASSFRTGQETQYF
13	.	once	TRBJ1-1	TRBV10-1	TGCGCCAGCAGTGGCACTCGGGGCACTGAAGCTTTCTTT	CASSGTRGTEAFF
13	.	.	TRBJ1-5	TRBV5-6	TGTGCCAGCAGCTTGGGGTTGAGTCAGCCCCAGCATTTT	CASSLGLSQPQHF
14	.	.	TRBJ2-7	TRBV2	TGTGCCAGCAGCCAAAGGGACGGTGATGGTGAGCAGTACTTC	CASSQRDGDGEQYF
15	.	once	TRBJ1-5	TRBV10-3	TGTGCCATCAGTGAGTCGATATCAGGGAGTCAGCCCCAGCATTTT	CAISESISGSQPQHF
13	.	.	TRBJ2-7	TRBV18	TGTGCCAGCTCACCAACCCCTAAGGGCGAGCAGTACTTC	CASSPTPKGEQYF
13	.	.	TRBJ1-1	TRBV27	TGTGCCAGCGGAACTCAGGCCCTCAGGGAAGCTTTCTTT	CASGTQALREAFF
16	TRBD1	.	TRBJ2-3	TRBV11-2	TGTGCCAGCAGCTTATCGTCGACAGGGGCAGGGGATACGCAGTATTTT	CASSLSSTGAGDTQYF
15	TRBD2	.	TRBJ2-1	TRBV5-1	TGCGCCAGCAGCTTGACCGGGACTAGCGTGGCCGAGCAGTTCTTC	CASSLTGTSVAEQFF
16	.	.	TRBJ1-1	TRBV11-1	TGTGCCAGCAGCCCCCCCCCTTTGGGGGGTCAAAACGAAGCTTTCTTT	CASSPPPLGGQNEAFF
14	TRBD2	once	TRBJ2-2	TRBV7-3	TGTGCCAGCAGCAAGGGACTAGTTGACGGGGAGCTGTTTTTT	CASSKGLVDGELFF
15	.	.	TRBJ2-3	TRBV18	TGTGCCAGCTCACCACGAGGTCCCCGGTCAGATACGCAGTATTTT	CASSPRGPRSDTQYF
13	TRBD1	.	TRBJ1-1	TRBV2	TGTGCCAGTAGGGGACAGAGGGACACTGAAGCTTTCTTT	CASRGQRDTEAFF